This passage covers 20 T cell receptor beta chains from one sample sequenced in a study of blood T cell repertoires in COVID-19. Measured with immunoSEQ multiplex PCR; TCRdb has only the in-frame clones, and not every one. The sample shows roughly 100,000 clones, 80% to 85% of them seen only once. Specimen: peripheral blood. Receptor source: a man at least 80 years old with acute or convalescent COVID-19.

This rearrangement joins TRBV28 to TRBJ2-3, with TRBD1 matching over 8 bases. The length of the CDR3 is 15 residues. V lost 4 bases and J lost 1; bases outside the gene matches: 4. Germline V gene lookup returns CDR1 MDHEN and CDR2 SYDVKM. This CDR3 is CASSYRGSGTDTQYF. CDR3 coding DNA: TGTGCCAGCAGTTACAGGGGGTCAGGCACAGATACGCAGTATTTT.

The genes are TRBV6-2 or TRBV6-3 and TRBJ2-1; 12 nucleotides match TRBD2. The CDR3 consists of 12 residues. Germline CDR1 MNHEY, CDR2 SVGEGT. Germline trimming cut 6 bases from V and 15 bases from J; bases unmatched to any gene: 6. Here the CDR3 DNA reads TGTGCCAGCAGCCCCGGACTAGCGGGAAGGTTCTTC. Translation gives CASSPGLAGRFF.

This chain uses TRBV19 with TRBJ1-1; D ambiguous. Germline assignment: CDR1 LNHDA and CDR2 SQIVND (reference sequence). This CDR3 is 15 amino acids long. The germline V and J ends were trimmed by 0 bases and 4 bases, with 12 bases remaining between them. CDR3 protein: CASSIDHRGSTEAFF. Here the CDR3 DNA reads TGTGCCAGTAGTATAGATCATCGGGGAAGCACTGAAGCTTTCTTT.

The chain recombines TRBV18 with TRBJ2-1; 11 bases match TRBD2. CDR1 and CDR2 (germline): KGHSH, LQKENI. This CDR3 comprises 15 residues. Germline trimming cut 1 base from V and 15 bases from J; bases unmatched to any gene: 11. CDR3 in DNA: TGTGCCAGCTCACCACAGACTAGCGGGACTACTTTACGGTTCTTC. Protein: CASSPQTSGTTLRFF.

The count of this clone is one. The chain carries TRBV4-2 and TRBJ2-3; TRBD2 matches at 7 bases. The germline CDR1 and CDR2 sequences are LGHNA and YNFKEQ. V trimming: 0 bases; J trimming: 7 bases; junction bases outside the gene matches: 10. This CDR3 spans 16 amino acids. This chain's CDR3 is CASSQDTWREPNTQYF. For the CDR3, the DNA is TGTGCCAGCAGCCAAGATACATGGCGGGAGCCGAATACGCAGTATTTT.

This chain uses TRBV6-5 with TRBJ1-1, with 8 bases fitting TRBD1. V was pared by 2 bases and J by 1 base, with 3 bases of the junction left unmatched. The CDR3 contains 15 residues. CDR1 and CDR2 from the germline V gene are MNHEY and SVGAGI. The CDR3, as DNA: TGTGCCAGCAGTTACGCAGGGGGCTGGAACACTGAAGCTTTCTTT. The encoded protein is CASSYAGGWNTEAFF.

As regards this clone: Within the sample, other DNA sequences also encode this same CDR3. CDR3 region: CASSLQGSYEQYF. The CDR3 DNA reads as TGTGCCAGCAGTTTACAGGGCTCCTACGAGCAGTACTTC. This chain uses TRBV12-3 or TRBV12-4 with TRBJ2-7, with TRBD1 as a possible D gene (5 bases). The CDR3 has 13 amino acids. The ends were cut back, 2 bases at V and 0 bases at J, with 5 bases in the middle.

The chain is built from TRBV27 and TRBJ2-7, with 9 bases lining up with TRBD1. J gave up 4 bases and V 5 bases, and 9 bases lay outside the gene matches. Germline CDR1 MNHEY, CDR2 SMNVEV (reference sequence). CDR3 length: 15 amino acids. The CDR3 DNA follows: TGTGCCAGCAGTAGAGCCGGGACAGGGATTTACGAGCAGTACTTC. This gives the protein CASSRAGTGIYEQYF.

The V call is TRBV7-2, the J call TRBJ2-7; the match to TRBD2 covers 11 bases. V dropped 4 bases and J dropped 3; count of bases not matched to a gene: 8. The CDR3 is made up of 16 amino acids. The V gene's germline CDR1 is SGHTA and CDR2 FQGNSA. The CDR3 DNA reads TGTGCCAGCAGCTCAGGCCCCGGGACTAGCGGCTACGAGCAGTACTTC. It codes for CASSSGPGTSGYEQYF.

Here the CDR3 reads CSVSPPPGLAGGPVTGELFF. CDR3 nucleotides: TGCAGCGTTAGCCCCCCCCCGGGACTAGCGGGAGGGCCAGTCACCGGGGAGCTGTTTTTT. The V and J genes are TRBV29-1 and TRBJ2-2; 16 positions match TRBD2. This CDR3 comprises 20 residues. Germline trimming cut 5 bases from V and 4 bases from J; bases unmatched to any gene: 16. The germline V gene encodes CDR1 SQVTM and CDR2 ANQGSEA.

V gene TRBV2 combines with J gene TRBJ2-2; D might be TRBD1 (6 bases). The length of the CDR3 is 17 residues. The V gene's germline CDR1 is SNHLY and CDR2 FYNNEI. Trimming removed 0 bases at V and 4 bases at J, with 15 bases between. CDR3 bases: TGTGCCAGCAGTGAAGCGTATGAGGCAGGGGTCACCGGGGAGCTGTTTTTT. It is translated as CASSEAYEAGVTGELFF.

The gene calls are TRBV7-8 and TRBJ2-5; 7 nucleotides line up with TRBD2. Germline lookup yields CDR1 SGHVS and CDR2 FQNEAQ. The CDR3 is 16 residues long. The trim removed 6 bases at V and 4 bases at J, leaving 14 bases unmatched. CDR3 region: CASSSSAWGGRETQYF. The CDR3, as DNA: TGTGCCAGCAGTTCGAGTGCTTGGGGAGGGCGAGAGACCCAGTACTTC.

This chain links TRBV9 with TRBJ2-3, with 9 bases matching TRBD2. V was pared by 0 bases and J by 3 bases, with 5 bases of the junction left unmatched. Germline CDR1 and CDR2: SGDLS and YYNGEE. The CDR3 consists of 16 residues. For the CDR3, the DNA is TGTGCCAGCAGCGTAGAGGCGGGAGGGAGGACAGATACGCAGTATTTT. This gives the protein CASSVEAGGRTDTQYF.

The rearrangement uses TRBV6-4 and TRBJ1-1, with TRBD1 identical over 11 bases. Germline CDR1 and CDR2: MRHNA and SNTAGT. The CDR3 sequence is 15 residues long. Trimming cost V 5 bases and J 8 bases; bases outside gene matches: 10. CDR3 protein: CASSKNGQGAAEAFF. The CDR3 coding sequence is TGTGCCAGCAGTAAAAACGGACAGGGGGCCGCCGAAGCTTTCTTT.

The CDR3 here is CASRTTGNSGNTIYF. The CDR3 DNA sequence: TGTGCCAGCAGGACGACAGGGAACTCTGGAAACACCATATATTTT. The chain recombines TRBV6-5 with TRBJ1-3, with 7 nucleotides matching TRBD1. Trimming cost V 6 bases and J 0 bases; bases outside gene matches: 5. The germline V gene encodes CDR1 MNHEY and CDR2 SVGAGI. This CDR3 comprises 15 residues.

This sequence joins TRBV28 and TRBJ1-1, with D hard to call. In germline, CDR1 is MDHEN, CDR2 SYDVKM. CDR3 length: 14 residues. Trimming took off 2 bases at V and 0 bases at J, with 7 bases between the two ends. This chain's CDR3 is CASSLVQVNTEAFF. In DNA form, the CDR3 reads TGTGCCAGCAGTTTAGTACAAGTGAACACTGAAGCTTTCTTT.

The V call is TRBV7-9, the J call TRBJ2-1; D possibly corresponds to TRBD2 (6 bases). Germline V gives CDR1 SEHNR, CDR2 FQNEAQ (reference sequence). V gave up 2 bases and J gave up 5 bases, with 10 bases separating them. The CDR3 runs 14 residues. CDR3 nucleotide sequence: TGTGCCAGCAGCTTAACGCGGGGAAACAATGAGCAGTTCTTC. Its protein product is CASSLTRGNNEQFF.

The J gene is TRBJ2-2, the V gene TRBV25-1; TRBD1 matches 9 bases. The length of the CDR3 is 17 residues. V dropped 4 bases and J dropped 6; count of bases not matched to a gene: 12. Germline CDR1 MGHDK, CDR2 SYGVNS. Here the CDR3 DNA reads TGTGCCAGCAGTGCCTCACCGGGACAGGGTCCCCCCGGGGAGCTGTTTTTT. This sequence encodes CASSASPGQGPPGELFF.

The CDR3 sequence: CASSLGAWYQETQYF. Here the CDR3 DNA reads TGTGCCAGCAGCTTAGGGGCTTGGTACCAAGAGACCCAGTACTTC. The rearrangement uses TRBV7-2 and TRBJ2-5, with D uncertain. This CDR3 region has 15 residues. Trimming took off 1 base at V and 0 bases at J, with 9 bases between the two ends. Germline loops: CDR1 SGHTA, CDR2 FQGNSA.

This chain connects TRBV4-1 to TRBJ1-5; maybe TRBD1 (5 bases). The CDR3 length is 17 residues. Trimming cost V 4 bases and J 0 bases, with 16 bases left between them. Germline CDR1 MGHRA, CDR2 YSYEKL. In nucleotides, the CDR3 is TGCGCCAGCAGCCCGTCGGGAGCCAGGGATAGCAATCAGCCCCAGCATTTT. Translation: CASSPSGARDSNQPQHF.